These 19 T cell receptor beta chains share one sample of origin, sequenced in a study of long-term antiretroviral therapy in people with HIV. Samples were assayed with immunoSEQ v3.0 at survey level. The assay was immunoSEQ multiplex PCR, and TCRdb's table has in-frame clones only and misses some. The sample includes 24,000 or so clones, 93% of them seen just once. The sample in question was unsorted PBMCs, obtained 7.6 years after starting antiretroviral therapy. These receptors were collected from a woman between 40 and 55 years old with HIV.

The CDR3 DNA is TGTGCCTGGAGTCCCGTGGGGGAGCAGTACTTC. Amino acid sequence: CAWSPVGEQYF. J is TRBJ2-7 and V is TRBV30; D not resolved. The CDR3 is made up of 11 amino acids. Germline values: CDR1 GTSNPN, CDR2 SVGIG (reference sequence). V gave up 2 bases and J gave up 7 bases, with 9 bases separating them. The variable domain in full, with the rest retrieved from reference TRBV30 and TRBJ2-7, is SQTIHQWPATLVQPVGSPLSLECTVEGTSNPNLYWYRQAAGRGLQLLFYSVGIGQISSEVPQNLSASRPQDRQFILSSKKLLLSDSGFYLCAWSPVGEQYFGPGTRLTVT.

V usage is TRBV12-5 and J usage is TRBJ2-1; a possible D gene is TRBD1 (5 bases). V lost 4 bases to trimming and J lost 6 bases, with 13 bases between them. The CDR3 extends over 14 amino acids. Germline CDR1 and CDR2: LGHNT and FRNRAP. The CDR3 DNA reads as TGTGCTAGTGGTTCCCCCGACAGACGCAATGAGCAGTTCTTC. Amino acids: CASGSPDRRNEQFF. The full variable domain, with the rest looked up from reference TRBV12-5 and TRBJ2-1, is DARVTQTPRHKVTEMGQEVTMRCQPILGHNTVFWYRQTMMQGLELLAYFRNRAPLDDSGMPKDRFSAEMPDATLATLKIQPSEPRDSAVYFCASGSPDRRNEQFFGPGTRLTVL.

J is TRBJ1-2 and V is TRBV28; 8 bases match TRBD1. Germline values: CDR1 MDHEN, CDR2 SYDVKM. Trimming at V came to 1 base and at J to 12 bases, leaving 10 bases not matched to a gene. The CDR3 extends over 14 amino acids. The CDR3 DNA sequence: TGTGCCAGCAGTTTATTCTCCAGGGGGCAGTCTAACACCTTC. Translation gives CASSLFSRGQSNTF.

The chain recombines TRBV28 with TRBJ2-7; the D is unclear. CDR1 and CDR2 from the germline V gene are MDHEN and SYDVKM. The V end lost 4 bases, the J end lost 0 bases, and 4 bases lay between the germline ends. The CDR3 sequence is 12 residues long. CDR3: CASSWSSYEQYF. As DNA, the CDR3 is TGTGCCAGCAGTTGGTCCTCCTACGAGCAGTACTTC.

The chain uses TRBV6-5 and TRBJ1-1, with D uncertain. The germline CDR1 and CDR2 sequences are MNHEY and SVGAGI. The CDR3 length is 13 residues. V lost 2 bases and J 1 base, leaving 5 bases between the germline ends. CDR3 sequence: CASSYDANTEAFF. CDR3 DNA: TGTGCCAGCAGTTACGATGCGAACACTGAAGCTTTCTTT.

This clone was observed a single time. V and J are TRBV9 and TRBJ2-3; D is perhaps TRBD1 or TRBD2 (6 bases each). The CDR3 extends over 14 amino acids. Trimming removed 2 bases from V and 6 bases from J, with 13 bases in between. Germline CDR1 and CDR2: SGDLS and YYNGEE. Here the CDR3 reads CASSVWGAGDTQYF. Written as DNA, the CDR3 is TGTGCCAGCAGCGTCTGGGGGGCCGGGGATACGCAGTATTTT.

The chain combines TRBV5-6 with TRBJ1-1; D call uncertain. Trimming took 2 bases from V and 12 from J, leaving 17 bases between them. Germline values: CDR1 SGHDT, CDR2 YYEEEE. This CDR3 spans 13 amino acids. Written as DNA, the CDR3 is TGTGCCAGCAGCTTAATTAGGGATAGTAAAACTTTCTTT. It specifies CASSLIRDSKTFF. Full variable domain (outside the CDR3, taken from reference TRBV5-6 and TRBJ1-1): DAGVTQSPTHLIKTRGQQVTLRCSPKSGHDTVSWYQQALGQGPQFIFQYYEEEERQRGNFPDRFSGHQFPNYSSELNVNALLLGDSALYLCASSLIRDSKTFFGQGTRLTVV.

The rearrangement uses TRBV7-2 and TRBJ2-5; the D gene is possibly TRBD2 (6 bases). Trimming pared 2 bases from V and 2 bases from J, leaving 9 bases between. CDR1 and CDR2 from the germline V gene are SGHTA and FQGNSA. The CDR3 covers 14 residues. The CDR3 region has the DNA TGTGCCAGCAGCTTAATGGGGACTCAAGAGACCCAGTACTTC. Translated: CASSLMGTQETQYF.

The rearrangement links TRBV4-1 to TRBJ2-7, with unresolved D. Trimming took off 6 bases at V and 5 bases at J, with 8 bases between the two ends. Germline CDR1 and CDR2: MGHRA and YSYEKL. This CDR3 region has 11 residues. The CDR3 DNA reads TGCGCCAGCAGTGCCGCGGACGAGCAGTACTTC. This gives the protein CASSAADEQYF.

V and J are TRBV9 and TRBJ2-2, with D possibly being TRBD1 (5 bases). Germline V gene lookup returns CDR1 SGDLS and CDR2 YYNGEE. This CDR3 spans 13 amino acids. The V end lost 0 bases, the J end lost 7 bases, and 7 bases lay between the germline ends. The CDR3 nucleotides read TGTGCCAGCAGCGTAGTTCAGGGCGGGGAGCTGTTTTTT. Translation gives CASSVVQGGELFF.

This clone was detected only a few times. The chain combines TRBV6-5 with TRBJ1-6, with D possibly matching TRBD1 (6 bases). Germline CDR1 MNHEY, CDR2 SVGAGI. The CDR3 consists of 16 residues. V lost 0 bases and J 9 bases, leaving 15 bases between the germline ends. CDR3: CASSYSVAGGGSPLHF. CDR3 nucleotides: TGTGCCAGCAGTTACTCGGTAGCAGGAGGGGGTTCACCCCTCCACTTT.

V and J are TRBV5-1 and TRBJ2-2, with 9 bases matching TRBD1. Germline V gene lookup returns CDR1 SGHRS and CDR2 YFSETQ. The CDR3 covers 15 residues. The V gene end was trimmed by 0 bases and the J gene end by 6 bases; junction bases not matched to a gene: 3. Here the CDR3 reads CASSLAGTGPGELFF. The CDR3 DNA follows: TGCGCCAGCAGCTTGGCCGGGACAGGGCCCGGGGAGCTGTTTTTT.

This rearrangement joins TRBV4-3 to TRBJ1-2; no clear D. The germline CDR1 and CDR2 sequences are LGHNA and YSLEER. With 0 bases removed from V and 4 bases from J, the gap between germline ends came to 12 bases. The CDR3 consists of 15 residues. The CDR3 nucleotides read TGCGCCAGCAGCCAAGAGGCATCTCGAGGCTATGGCTACACCTTC. Amino acids: CASSQEASRGYGYTF.

The chain combines TRBV19 with TRBJ1-2; 9 nucleotides line up with TRBD1. V lost 6 bases to trimming and J lost 6 bases; unmatched junction nucleotides: 5. Looked up from germline, CDR1 is LNHDA and CDR2 is SQIVND (reference sequence). The CDR3 loop spans 13 amino acids. The CDR3 sequence: CASRDRGGHGYTF. The CDR3, as DNA: TGTGCCAGTAGGGACAGGGGAGGGCATGGCTACACCTTC.

V gene TRBV5-5 combines with J gene TRBJ2-7; tentatively, D is TRBD1 (6 bases). CDR1 SGHKS and CDR2 YYEKEE come from the germline V gene (reference sequence). V was pared by 1 base and J by 4 bases, with 24 bases between. This CDR3 has 18 residues. Here the CDR3 reads CASSLPDLGDTGLYEQYF. In nucleotides, the CDR3 is TGTGCCAGCAGCTTGCCGGATCTTGGGGACACGGGGTTGTACGAGCAGTACTTC.

The chain's CDR3 is CASSLDPGQGDGYTF. CDR3 in DNA: TGCGCCAGCAGCCTGGACCCGGGACAGGGTGACGGCTACACCTTC. This rearrangement joins TRBV5-1 to TRBJ1-2, with TRBD1 matching over 9 bases. The germline V gene encodes CDR1 SGHRS and CDR2 YFSETQ. After removal of 4 bases from V and 8 bases from J, the junction contained 12 bases not matched to a gene. The CDR3 runs 15 residues.

The chain couples TRBV5-1 to TRBJ2-5, with 7 nucleotides matching TRBD1. The junction had 6 bases not matched to a gene; V was cut back by 1 base and J by 0 bases. CDR3 length: 16 residues. Per the germline V gene, CDR1 is SGHRS and CDR2 is YFSETQ. The DNA for the CDR3 is TGCGCCAGCAGCTTGAATCTAAGGGGGCACCAAGAGACCCAGTACTTC. Its translation is CASSLNLRGHQETQYF. The complete variable domain, with remaining parts taken from reference TRBV5-1 and TRBJ2-5, reads KAGVTQTPRYLIKTRGQQVTLSCSPISGHRSVSWYQQTPGQGLQFLFEYFSETQRNKGNFPGRFSGRQFSNSRSEMNVSTLELGDSALYLCASSLNLRGHQETQYFGPGTRLLVL.

The sample holds one count of this clone. V is TRBV7-2 and J is TRBJ1-1; 8 bases line up with TRBD1. The CDR3 loop spans 14 amino acids. The germline gives CDR1 SGHTA, CDR2 FQGNSA. J gave up 10 bases and V 5 bases, and 12 bases lay outside the gene matches. The CDR3 protein is CASSIPGQGSSAFF. DNA for the CDR3: TGTGCCAGCAGCATTCCCGGACAGGGAAGTTCAGCTTTCTTT.

The V and J genes are TRBV9 and TRBJ2-5, with 7 bases identical to TRBD2. J lost 1 base, V lost 3 bases, and 9 bases had no gene match. This CDR3 spans 16 amino acids. Per the germline V gene, CDR1 is SGDLS and CDR2 is YYNGEE. This chain's CDR3 is CASSDTRGVPQETQYF. CDR3 nucleotide sequence: TGTGCCAGCAGCGACACCCGGGGGGTCCCCCAAGAGACCCAGTACTTC.